What follows describes a single TCR beta chain. This CDR3 contains 15 residues. The germline CDR1 and CDR2 sequences are LNHDA and SQIVND (reference sequence). V was clipped by 3 bases and J by 4 bases, with 13 bases between them. As processed by the authors: The assay estimated nucleated cells by amplifying reference gene primers. Only in-frame clones appear in the TCRdb table, and some are missing; sequencing was by immunoSEQ multiplex PCR. V, J and clone size were drawn from that table, and D and trimming were deduced from the DNA. The sample includes approximately 240,000 clones, under 85% of them seen just once. The entry originates in a study of blood T cell repertoires in COVID-19. Background on the study: COVID-19 samples, acute and convalescent, were from the United States, Italy and Spain. Nucleic acid was either cDNA or gDNA, and it came from T cells, B-cell-depleted T cells, or PBMCs.

The source of this sequence is a woman aged 35 to 49 with active or convalescent COVID-19. Material for sequencing was peripheral blood. V gene TRBV19 combines with J gene TRBJ1-5, with D tentatively TRBD1 (6 bases). CDR3 DNA sequence: TGTGCCAGTAGTATCAGGACAGCTTTAAATCAGCCCCAGCATTTT. Translated, it gives CASSIRTALNQPQHF.